Sequencing of this T cell receptor beta chain was carried out in a study of T-cell memory formation after mild COVID-19. Looking at the study overall: Largely donor-specific sequence clusters came from a couple of donors. Whole-study results and caveats: Contracting CD4+ clones sat mainly in CM and EM; CD8+ in EMRA. Day 15 to 85 contracting clones showed balanced CD4/CD8; later expanders leaned CD4+.

Using constant-segment primers, 5'RACE produced TCR alpha and TCR beta cDNA libraries carrying sample barcodes and UMIs. TCRdb used MiXCR to reprocess the 5' RACE reads, holding one entry per CDR3 protein. The sample yields fewer than 500,000 distinct CDR3 sequences, around a quarter seen once. CDR1 and CDR2 (germline): DFQATT, SNEGSKA (reference sequence). CDR3 length: 16 amino acids. Trimming left V 0 bases short and J 3 bases short, with 15 bases between. Points on this clonotype: Its antigen is not known.

The clonotype comes from an adult woman who had mild COVID-19 (a few samples of this study predate the infection). Cell type and time point are not known. Specimen: PBMCs or a T cell subset sorted from them (not recorded which). J is TRBJ1-5 and V is TRBV20-1, with D unresolved. This CDR3 reads CSARDWRFTDNQPQHF. The CDR3 DNA reads as TGCAGTGCTAGAGATTGGAGGTTTACAGACAATCAGCCCCAGCATTTT.